This T cell receptor beta chain was sequenced in a study of response to subunit inactivated influenza vaccine. The table lists this clonotype with a few counts. What it binds is unknown. TCRdb fed the RT-PCR reads into MiXCR, producing one record per CDR3 protein. The data show fewer than 800,000 distinct CDR3 sequences, with approximately 14% seen just once and around 10% held by the top ten. The study, taken as a whole, reports: A suggestion made by the authors is that each seasonal influenza vaccination recruits few new T cells.

V lost 1 base and J 0 bases, leaving 13 bases between the germline ends. The CDR3 extends over 16 amino acids. Germline CDR1 SEHNR, CDR2 FQNEAQ (reference sequence). Material: PBMCs from blood, obtained about 13 days after vaccination. The source is a man aged 45-65 years who received an inactivated influenza vaccine. The genes are TRBV7-9 and TRBJ2-7, with a tentative D call TRBD2 (6 bases). The CDR3 reads CASSLDVGGSSYEQYF. The CDR3 nucleotides read TGTGCCAGCAGCTTAGACGTGGGGGGAAGCTCCTACGAGCAGTACTTC.